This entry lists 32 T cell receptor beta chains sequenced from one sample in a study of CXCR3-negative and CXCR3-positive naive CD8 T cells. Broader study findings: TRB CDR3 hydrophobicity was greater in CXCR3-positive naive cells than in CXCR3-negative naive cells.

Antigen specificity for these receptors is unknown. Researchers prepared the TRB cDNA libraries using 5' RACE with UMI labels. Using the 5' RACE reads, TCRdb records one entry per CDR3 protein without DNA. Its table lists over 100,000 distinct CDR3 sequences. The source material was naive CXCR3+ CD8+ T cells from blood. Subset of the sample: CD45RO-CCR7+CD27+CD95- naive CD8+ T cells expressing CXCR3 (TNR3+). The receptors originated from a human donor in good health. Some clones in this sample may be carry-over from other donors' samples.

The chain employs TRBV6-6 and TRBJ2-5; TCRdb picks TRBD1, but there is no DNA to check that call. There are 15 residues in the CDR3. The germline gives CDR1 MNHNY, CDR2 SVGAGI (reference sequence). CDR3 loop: CASRSHREDQETQYF.

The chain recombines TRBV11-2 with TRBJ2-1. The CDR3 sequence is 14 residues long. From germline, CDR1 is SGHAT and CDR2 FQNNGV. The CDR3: CASSLEQNYNEQFF. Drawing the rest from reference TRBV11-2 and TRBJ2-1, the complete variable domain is EAGVAQSPRYKIIEKRQSVAFWCNPISGHATLYWYQQILGQGPKLLIQFQNNGVVDDSQLPKDRFSAERLKGVDSTLKIQPAKLEDSAVYLCASSLEQNYNEQFFGPGTRLTVL.

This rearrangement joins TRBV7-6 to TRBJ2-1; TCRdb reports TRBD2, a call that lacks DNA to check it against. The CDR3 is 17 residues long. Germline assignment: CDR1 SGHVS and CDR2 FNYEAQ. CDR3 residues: CASSLWIRAGQNNEQFF.

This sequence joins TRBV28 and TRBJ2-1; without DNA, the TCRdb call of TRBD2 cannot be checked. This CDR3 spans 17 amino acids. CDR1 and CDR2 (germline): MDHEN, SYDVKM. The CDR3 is CASSPKILAGVFDEQFF.

The CDR3 region is CSVEGDRANEQYF. The chain has TRBV29-1 and TRBJ2-7; the TCRdb call, TRBD1, lacks DNA for checking. This CDR3 has 13 residues. The germline CDR1 and CDR2 sequences are SQVTM and ANQGSEA.

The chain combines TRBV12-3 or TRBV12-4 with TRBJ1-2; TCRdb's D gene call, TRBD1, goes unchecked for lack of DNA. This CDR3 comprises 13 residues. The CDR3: CASSLDGGYGYTF.

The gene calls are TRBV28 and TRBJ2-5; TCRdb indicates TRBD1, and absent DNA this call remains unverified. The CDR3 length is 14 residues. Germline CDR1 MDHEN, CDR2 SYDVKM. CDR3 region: CASSAGTELETQYF.

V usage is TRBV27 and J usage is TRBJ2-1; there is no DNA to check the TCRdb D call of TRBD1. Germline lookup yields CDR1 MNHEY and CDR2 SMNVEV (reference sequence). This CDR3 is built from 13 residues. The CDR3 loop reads CASSFRAGNEQFF.

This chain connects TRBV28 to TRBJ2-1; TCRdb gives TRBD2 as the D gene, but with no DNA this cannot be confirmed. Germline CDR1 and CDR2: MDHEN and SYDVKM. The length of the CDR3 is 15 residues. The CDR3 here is CASTVGLAPYNEQFF.

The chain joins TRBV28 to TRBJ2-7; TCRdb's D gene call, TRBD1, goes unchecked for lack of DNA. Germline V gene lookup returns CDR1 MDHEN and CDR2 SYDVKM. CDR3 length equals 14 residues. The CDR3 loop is CASSNQGQEYEQYF.

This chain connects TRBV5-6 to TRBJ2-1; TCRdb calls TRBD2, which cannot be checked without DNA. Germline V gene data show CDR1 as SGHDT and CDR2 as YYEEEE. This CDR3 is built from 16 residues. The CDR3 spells CASSPGLAGHYNEQFF.

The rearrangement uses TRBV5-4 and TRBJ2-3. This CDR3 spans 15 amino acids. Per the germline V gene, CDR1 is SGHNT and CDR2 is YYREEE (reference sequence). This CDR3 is CASSFKTISTDTQYF.

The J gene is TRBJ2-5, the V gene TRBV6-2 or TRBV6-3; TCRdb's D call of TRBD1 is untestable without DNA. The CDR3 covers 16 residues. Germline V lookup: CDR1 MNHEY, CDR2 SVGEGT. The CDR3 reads CASSTWDPAAVETQYF.

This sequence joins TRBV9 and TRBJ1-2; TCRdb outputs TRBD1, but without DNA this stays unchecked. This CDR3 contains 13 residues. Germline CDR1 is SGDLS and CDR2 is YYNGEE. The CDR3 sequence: CASSVGQGYGYTF.

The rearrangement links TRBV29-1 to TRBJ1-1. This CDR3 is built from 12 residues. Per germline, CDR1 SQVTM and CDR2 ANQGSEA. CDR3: CSAALENTEAFF. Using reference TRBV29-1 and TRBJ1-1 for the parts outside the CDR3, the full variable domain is SAVISQKPSRDICQRGTSLTIQCQVDSQVTMMFWYRQQPGQSLTLIATANQGSEATYESGFVIDKFPISRPNLTFSTLTVSNMSPEDSSIYLCSAALENTEAFFGQGTRLTVV.

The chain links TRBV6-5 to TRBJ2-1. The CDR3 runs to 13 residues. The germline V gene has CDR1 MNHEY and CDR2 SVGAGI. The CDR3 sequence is CASSESSYNEQFF.

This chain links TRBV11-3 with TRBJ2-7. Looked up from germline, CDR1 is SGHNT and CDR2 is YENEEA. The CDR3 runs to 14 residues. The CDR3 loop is CASSLRQEPPEQYF.

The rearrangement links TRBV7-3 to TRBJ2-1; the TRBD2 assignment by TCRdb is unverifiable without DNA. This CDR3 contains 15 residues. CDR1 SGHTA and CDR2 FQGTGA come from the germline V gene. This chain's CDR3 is CASSLLAGGYNGQFF.

CDR3 loop: CASSQAQRGGKDTQYF. V is TRBV4-2 and J is TRBJ2-3; the D call of TRBD2 rests on TCRdb alone, since no DNA is present to check it. Germline V CDR1 and CDR2: LGHNA, YNFKEQ. This CDR3 is built from 16 residues.

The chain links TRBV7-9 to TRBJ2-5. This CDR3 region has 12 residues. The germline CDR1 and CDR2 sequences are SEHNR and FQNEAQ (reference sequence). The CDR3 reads CASSPILKTQYF.

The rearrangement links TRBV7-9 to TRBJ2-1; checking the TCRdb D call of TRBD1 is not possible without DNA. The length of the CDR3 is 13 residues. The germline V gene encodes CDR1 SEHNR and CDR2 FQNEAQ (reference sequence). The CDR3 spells CASSFWGYNEQFF.

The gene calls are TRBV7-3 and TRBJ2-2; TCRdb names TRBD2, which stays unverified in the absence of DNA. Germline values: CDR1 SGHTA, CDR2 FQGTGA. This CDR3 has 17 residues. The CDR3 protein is CASSPGLAGGNTGELFF.

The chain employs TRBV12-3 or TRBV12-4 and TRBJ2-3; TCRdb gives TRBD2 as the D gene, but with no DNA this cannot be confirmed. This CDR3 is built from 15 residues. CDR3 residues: CASSVTSGGSDTQYF.

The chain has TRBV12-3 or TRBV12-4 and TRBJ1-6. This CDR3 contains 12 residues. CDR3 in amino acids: CASSGVDSPLHF.

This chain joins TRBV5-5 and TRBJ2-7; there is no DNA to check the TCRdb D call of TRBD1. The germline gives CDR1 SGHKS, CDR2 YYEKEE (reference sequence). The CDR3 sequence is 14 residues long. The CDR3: CASSLLQGVSEQYF. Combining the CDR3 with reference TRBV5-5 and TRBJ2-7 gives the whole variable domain DAGVTQSPTHLIKTRGQQVTLRCSPISGHKSVSWYQQVLGQGPQFIFQYYEKEERGRGNFPDRFSARQFPNYSSELNVNALLLGDSALYLCASSLLQGVSEQYFGPGTRLTVT.

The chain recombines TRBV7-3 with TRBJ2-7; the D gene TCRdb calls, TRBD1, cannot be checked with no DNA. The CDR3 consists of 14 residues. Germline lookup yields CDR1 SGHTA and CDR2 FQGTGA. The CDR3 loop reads CASSMTAMSYEQYF. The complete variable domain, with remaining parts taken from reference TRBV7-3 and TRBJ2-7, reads GAGVSQTPSNKVTEKGKYVELRCDPISGHTALYWYRQSLGQGPEFLIYFQGTGAADDSGLPNDRFFAVRPEGSVSTLKIQRTERGDSAVYLCASSMTAMSYEQYFGPGTRLTVT.

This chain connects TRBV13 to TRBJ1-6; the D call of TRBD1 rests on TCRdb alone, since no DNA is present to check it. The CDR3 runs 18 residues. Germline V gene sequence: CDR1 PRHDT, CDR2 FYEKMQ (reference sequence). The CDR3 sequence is CASSPTGFLGSSNSPLHF. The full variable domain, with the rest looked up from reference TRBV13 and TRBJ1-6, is AAGVIQSPRHLIKEKRETATLKCYPIPRHDTVYWYQQGPGQDPQFLISFYEKMQSDKGSIPDRFSAQQFSDYHSELNMSSLELGDSALYFCASSPTGFLGSSNSPLHFGNGTRLTVT.

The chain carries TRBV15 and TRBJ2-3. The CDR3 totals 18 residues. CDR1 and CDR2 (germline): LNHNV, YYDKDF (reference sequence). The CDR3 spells CATSRTISREISTDTQYF.

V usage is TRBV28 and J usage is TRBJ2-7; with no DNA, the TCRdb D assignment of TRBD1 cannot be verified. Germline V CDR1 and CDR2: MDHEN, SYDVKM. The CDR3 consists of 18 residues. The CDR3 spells CASSSRLIRTGRSYEQYF.

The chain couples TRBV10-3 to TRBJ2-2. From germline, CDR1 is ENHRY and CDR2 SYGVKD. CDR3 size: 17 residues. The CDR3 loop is CAIRDPFALESTGELFF.

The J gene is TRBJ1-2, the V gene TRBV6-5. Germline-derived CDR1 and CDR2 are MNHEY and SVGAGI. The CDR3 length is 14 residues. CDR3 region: CASSYPGSEGGYTF.

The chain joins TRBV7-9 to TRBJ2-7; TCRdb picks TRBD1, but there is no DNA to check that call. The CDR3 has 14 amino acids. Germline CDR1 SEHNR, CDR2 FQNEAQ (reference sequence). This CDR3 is CASSPGQGNYEQYF. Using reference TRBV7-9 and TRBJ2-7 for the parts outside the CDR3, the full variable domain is DTGVSQNPRHKITKRGQNVTFRCDPISEHNRLYWYRQTLGQGPEFLTYFQNEAQLEKSRLLSDRFSAERPKGSFSTLEIQRTEQGDSAMYLCASSPGQGNYEQYFGPGTRLTVT.